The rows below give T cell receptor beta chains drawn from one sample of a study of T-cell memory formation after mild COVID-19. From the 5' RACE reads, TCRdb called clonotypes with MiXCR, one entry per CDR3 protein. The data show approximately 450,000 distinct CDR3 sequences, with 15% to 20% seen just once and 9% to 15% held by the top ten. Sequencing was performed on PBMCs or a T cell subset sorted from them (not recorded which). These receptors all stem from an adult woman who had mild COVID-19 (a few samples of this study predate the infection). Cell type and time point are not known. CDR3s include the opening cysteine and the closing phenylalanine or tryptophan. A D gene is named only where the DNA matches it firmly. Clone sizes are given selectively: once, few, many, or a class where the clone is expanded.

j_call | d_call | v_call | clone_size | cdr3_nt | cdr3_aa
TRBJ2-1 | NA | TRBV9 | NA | TGTGCCAGCACGGGGGACAATGAGCAGTTCTTC | CASTGDNEQFF
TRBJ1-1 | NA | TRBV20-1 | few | TGCAGTGCTTGGCCCCCAGACACCACCCCTAGGGCTTTCTTT | CSAWPPDTTPRAFF
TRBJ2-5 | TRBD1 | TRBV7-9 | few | TGTGCCAGCAGCTGGACAGGGCTAGAGACCCAGTACTTC | CASSWTGLETQYF
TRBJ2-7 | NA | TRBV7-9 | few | TGTGCCAGCAGCCTTATGATTGGACGGAATCCCTACGAGCAGTACTTC | CASSLMIGRNPYEQYF
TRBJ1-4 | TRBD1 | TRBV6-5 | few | TGTGCCAGCAGAAACTTAACCCGGGACAGGGTACGGGAAAAACTGTTTTTT | CASRNLTRDRVREKLFF
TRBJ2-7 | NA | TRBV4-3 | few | TGCGCCAGCAGCCAAGCGGTCACAACGGGAGTCCGGCAGTACTTC | CASSQAVTTGVRQYF
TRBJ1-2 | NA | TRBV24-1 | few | TGTGCCACCAGTGATTGGCAGGGAGTGGATGGCTACACCTTC | CATSDWQGVDGYTF
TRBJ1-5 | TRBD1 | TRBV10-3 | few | TGTGCCATCAGGAGTGGACAGGCAAATCAGCCCCAGCATTTT | CAIRSGQANQPQHF
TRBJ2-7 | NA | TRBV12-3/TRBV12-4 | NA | TGTGCCAGCCGCAGGGGGGTCTCCGAGCAGTACTTC | CASRRGVSEQYF
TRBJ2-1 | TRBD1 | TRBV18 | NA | TGTGCCAGCTCACCGTACGGACAGGGGATAGGTTCCTACAATGAGCAGTTCTTC | CASSPYGQGIGSYNEQFF
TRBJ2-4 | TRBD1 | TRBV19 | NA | TGTGCCAGTAAATTGCAGGGGGCTCCCAAAAACATTCAGTACTTC | CASKLQGAPKNIQYF
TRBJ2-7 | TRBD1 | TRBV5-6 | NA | TGTGCCAGCAGCTCCGACAGGGGGTGGAACGAGCAGTACTTC | CASSSDRGWNEQYF
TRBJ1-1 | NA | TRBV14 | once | TGTGCCAGCAGCCAAGTTCCTCTCGCTGAAGCTTTCTTT | CASSQVPLAEAFF
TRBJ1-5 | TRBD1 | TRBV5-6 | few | TGTGCCAGCAGTTACCGGACAGGGCTTAATCAGCCCCAGCATTTT | CASSYRTGLNQPQHF
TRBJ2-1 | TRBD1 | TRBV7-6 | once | TGTGCCAGCATCTCACCAGGGGGCGCCTACAATGAGCAGTTCTTC | CASISPGGAYNEQFF
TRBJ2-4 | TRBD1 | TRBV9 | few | TGTGCCAGCAGCGTAGGGGACAGTAGTATTCAGTACTTC | CASSVGDSSIQYF
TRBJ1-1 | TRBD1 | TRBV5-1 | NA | TGCGCCAGCAGCAGGGGACAGGGGAGGGCTGAAGCTTTCTTT | CASSRGQGRAEAFF
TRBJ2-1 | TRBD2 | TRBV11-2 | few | TGTGCCAGCAGCAATGCCCCGGGACTAGCGGGGGGGAATGAGCAGTTCTTC | CASSNAPGLAGGNEQFF
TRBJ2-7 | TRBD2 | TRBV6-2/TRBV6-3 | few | TGTGCCAGCAGCCAACTAGCGGGGGCTCACGAGCAGTACTTC | CASSQLAGAHEQYF
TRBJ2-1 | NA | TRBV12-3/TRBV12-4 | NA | TGTGCCAGCAGTTTATCTAGCGTCAATGAGCAGTTCTTC | CASSLSSVNEQFF
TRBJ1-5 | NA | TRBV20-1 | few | TGCAGTGCTAAAGGGGGAGATCAACAGCCCCAGCATTTT | CSAKGGDQQPQHF
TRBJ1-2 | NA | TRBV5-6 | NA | TGTGCCAGCAGCTTGGGGCAGAACCTATATGGCTACACCTTC | CASSLGQNLYGYTF
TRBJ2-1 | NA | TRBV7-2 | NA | TGTGCCAGCAGCCCTTCCGGGACTCCCTCCTACAATGAGCAGTTCTTC | CASSPSGTPSYNEQFF
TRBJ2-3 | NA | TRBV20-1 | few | TGCAGTGCGGGGGATGGTCGCGCGGCAGATACGCAGTATTTT | CSAGDGRAADTQYF
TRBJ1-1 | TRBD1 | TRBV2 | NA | TGTGCCAGCAGCCAAGACAGGGTACCCACTGAAGCTTTCTTT | CASSQDRVPTEAFF
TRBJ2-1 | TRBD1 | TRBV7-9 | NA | TGTGCCAGCAGCTGGGACAGGGTCGGATTCAATGAGCAGTTCTTC | CASSWDRVGFNEQFF
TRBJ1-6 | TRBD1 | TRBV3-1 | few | TGTGCCAGCAGCCAAGTCTACAGGGGAAGTTCACCCCTCCACTTT | CASSQVYRGSSPLHF
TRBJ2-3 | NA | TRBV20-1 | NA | TGCAGTGCTAGCCCCTTCGGGGGGCGCTCCACAGATACGCAGTATTTT | CSASPFGGRSTDTQYF
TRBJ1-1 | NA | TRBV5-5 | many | TGTGCCAGCAGCTTACACCGGACAGCTGAAGCTTTCTTT | CASSLHRTAEAFF
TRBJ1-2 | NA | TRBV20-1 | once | TGCAGTGCTAGTGCGGTGACAGTTACTAACTATGGCTACACCTTC | CSASAVTVTNYGYTF
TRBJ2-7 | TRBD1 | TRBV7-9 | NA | TGTGCCAGCAGCTCCGGTTGGACAGGGGACCACGAGCAGTACTTC | CASSSGWTGDHEQYF
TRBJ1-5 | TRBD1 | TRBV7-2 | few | TGTGCCAGCAGCTTAGTGGTCACAGGGGGCTCAAATCAGCCCCAGCATTTT | CASSLVVTGGSNQPQHF
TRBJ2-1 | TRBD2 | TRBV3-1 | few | TGTGCCAGCAGCCCGACAGCGGGGGGGTTCGGTGAGCAGTTCTTC | CASSPTAGGFGEQFF
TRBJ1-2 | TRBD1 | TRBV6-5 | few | TGTGCCAGCAGTTCTTGGACAGGGGGTATCTATGGCTACACCTTC | CASSSWTGGIYGYTF
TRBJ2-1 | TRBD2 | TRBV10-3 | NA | TGTGCCATCAGTGATCAGGCTAGCGGGAGGAGTGAGCAGTTCTTC | CAISDQASGRSEQFF
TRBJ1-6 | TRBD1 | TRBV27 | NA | TGTGCCAGCAGTTTAGGACAGGGTGATAATTCACCCCTCCACTTT | CASSLGQGDNSPLHF
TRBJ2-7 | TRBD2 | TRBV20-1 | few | TGCAGTGCTAGAGTACCCGGGGGGACCTACGAGCAGTACTTC | CSARVPGGTYEQYF
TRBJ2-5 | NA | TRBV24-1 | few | TGTGCCACCAGTGATACATCCGGACGGATCCAAGAGACCCAGTACTTC | CATSDTSGRIQETQYF
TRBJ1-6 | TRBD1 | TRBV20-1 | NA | TGCAGTGCTAGAGAAGCAGGGACAGGGGGTTCACCCCTCCACTTT | CSAREAGTGGSPLHF
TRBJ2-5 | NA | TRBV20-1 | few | TGCAGTGCTAGAGAGACCCAGTACTTC | CSARETQYF
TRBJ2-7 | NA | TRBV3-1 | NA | TGTGCCAGCAGCCAAGATCGGGACGGATCCTACGAGCAGTACTTC | CASSQDRDGSYEQYF
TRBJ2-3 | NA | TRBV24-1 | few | TGTGCCACCAGTGATTTTGAGGGGGGCAGGGGTGGCACAGATACGCAGTATTTT | CATSDFEGGRGGTDTQYF
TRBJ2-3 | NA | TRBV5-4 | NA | TGTGCCAGCAGCTTGGCCGGAGGGACTAGCACAGATACGCAGTATTTT | CASSLAGGTSTDTQYF
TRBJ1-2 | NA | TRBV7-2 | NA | TGTGCCAGCAGCTTGATGGGAGGGGTTGTGGGCTATGGCTACACCTTC | CASSLMGGVVGYGYTF
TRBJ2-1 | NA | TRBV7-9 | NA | TGTGCCAGCAGCTTAACGCAGGGTGGGGATGAGCAGTTCTTC | CASSLTQGGDEQFF
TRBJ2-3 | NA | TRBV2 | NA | TGTGCCAGCAGTGTTCTAGCAGGGGCAGATACGCAGTATTTT | CASSVLAGADTQYF
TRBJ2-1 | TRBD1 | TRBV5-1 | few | TGCGCCAGCAGCGTTACCGGGACAGGGCAAAATGAGCAGTTCTTC | CASSVTGTGQNEQFF
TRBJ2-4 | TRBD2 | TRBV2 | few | TGTGCCAACCAAGCGGGAGTAGAAAACATTCAGTACTTC | CANQAGVENIQYF
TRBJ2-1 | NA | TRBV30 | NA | TGTGCCTGGAGCAGACAAATTAGTAAGCAGTTCTTC | CAWSRQISKQFF
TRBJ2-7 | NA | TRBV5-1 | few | TGCGCCAGCAGCTTGGGAAAAGACTACGAGCAGTACTTC | CASSLGKDYEQYF
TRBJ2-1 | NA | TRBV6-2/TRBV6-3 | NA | TGTGCCAGCAGTTACTCTGAAGCGGGCCCCTACAATGAGCAGTTCTTC | CASSYSEAGPYNEQFF
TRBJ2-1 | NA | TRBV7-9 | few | TGTGCCAGCAGCCAATTCGGAGGCAGCTTCAATGAGCAGTTCTTC | CASSQFGGSFNEQFF
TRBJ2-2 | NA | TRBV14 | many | TGTGCCAGCAGCCAAGGGAACACCGGGGAGCTGTTTTTT | CASSQGNTGELFF
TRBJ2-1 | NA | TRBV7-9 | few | TGTGCCAGCAGCTTAGTACCCAGTCCCTACAATGAGCAGTTCTTC | CASSLVPSPYNEQFF
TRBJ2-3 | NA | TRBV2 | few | TGTGCCAGCAGTGAAGGGATGCTGGCAGATACGCAGTATTTT | CASSEGMLADTQYF
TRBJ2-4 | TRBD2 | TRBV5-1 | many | TGCGCCAGCAGCCCCGGGACTAGCGGACCCAAAAACATTCAGTACTTC | CASSPGTSGPKNIQYF
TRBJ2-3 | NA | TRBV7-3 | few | TGTGCCAGCAGCTCGGGACTGTTTGTCACAGATACGCAGTATTTT | CASSSGLFVTDTQYF